The present TCR beta chain was sequenced within a study of read filtering for tumor transcriptome and immune sequencing. Whole-study findings and limits: Even smaller IR-seq throughput identified most shared clonotypes. This fraction held mixed bone marrow immune cells after CD138-negative sorting.

Worth noting for this clonotype: The antigen remains undetermined. One end of the junction varies from germline; a read error may be responsible.

At the time of active disease, bone marrow was collected from every patient. The library was built from 400 ng RNA with molecular barcoded adaptors for alpha/delta and beta/gamma chains. TCRdb recomputed calls from the reads with MiXCR, one row per CDR3 protein. The table shows over 40,000 distinct CDR3 sequences, with over 9.5% occurring only once. The specimen was a population of CD138-negative cells sorted from bone marrow. This sequence originates from a donor aged 40 or older with multiple myeloma.

CDR3 coding DNA: TGTGACAGCAGCTTCCACGGGGGAGCGTACAATGAGCAGTTCTTC. This gives the protein CDSSFHGGAYNEQFF. The chain joins TRBV11-2 to TRBJ2-1; D is perhaps TRBD2 (6 bases). The length of the CDR3 is 15 residues. Germline V CDR1 and CDR2: SGHAT, FQNNGV.